This T cell receptor beta chain was captured in a study of blood T cell repertoires in COVID-19. Study context: The analysed material was cDNA or gDNA that came from T cells, B-cell-depleted T cells, or PBMCs.

This CDR3 spans 11 amino acids. The V gene lost 9 bases and the J gene lost 8 bases, with 13 bases spanning the gap. Germline assignment: CDR1 SGHAT and CDR2 FQNNGV. TCRdb's copy holds only in-frame clones and misses some; the assay was immunoSEQ multiplex PCR. The sample has about 220,000 clones, roughly 80% seen once. The clonotype originates from a woman aged 60-70 years with acute or convalescent COVID-19. Input material: peripheral blood. This rearrangement joins TRBV11-2 to TRBJ1-2; D is undetermined. CDR3 bases: TGTGCCAGTGAGGAAGGTCACGGCTACACCTTC. This gives the protein CASEEGHGYTF.